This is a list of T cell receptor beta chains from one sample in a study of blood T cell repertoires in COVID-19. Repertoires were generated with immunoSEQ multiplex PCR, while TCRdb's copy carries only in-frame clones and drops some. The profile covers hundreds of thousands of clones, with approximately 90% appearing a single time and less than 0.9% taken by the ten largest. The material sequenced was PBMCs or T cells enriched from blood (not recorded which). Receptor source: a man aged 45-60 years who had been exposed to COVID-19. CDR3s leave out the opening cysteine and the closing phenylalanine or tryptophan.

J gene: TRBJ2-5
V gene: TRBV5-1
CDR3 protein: ASSLGAGGFETQY

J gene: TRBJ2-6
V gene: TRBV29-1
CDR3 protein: STAGGPGLKGANVLT

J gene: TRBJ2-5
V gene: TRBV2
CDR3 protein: ASSKDTFQETQY

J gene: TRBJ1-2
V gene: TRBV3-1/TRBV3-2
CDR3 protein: ASSQDAGPVYGYT

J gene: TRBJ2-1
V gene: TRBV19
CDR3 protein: ASTSSDTLSYNEQF

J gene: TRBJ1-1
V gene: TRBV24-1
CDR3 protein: ATSDPTGGNTEAF

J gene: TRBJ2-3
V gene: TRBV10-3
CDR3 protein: AISESPSRTDTQY

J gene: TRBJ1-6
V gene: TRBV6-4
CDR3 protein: ASSDSAGYSPLH

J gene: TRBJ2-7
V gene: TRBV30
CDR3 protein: AWSVDLSGEQY

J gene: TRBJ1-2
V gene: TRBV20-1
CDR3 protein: SASPGQGNYYGYT

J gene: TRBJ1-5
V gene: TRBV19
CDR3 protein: ASNNRGSSNQPQH

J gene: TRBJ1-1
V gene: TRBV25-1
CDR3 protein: ASSPGQHTEAF

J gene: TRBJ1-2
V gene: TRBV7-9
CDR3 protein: ASSGRDRDDYGYT

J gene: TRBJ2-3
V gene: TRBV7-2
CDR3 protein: ASSGTTSGSTQY

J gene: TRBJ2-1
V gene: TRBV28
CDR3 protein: ASSLLGLENEQF

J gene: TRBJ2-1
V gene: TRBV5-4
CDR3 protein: ASSSGTSGRAYNEQF

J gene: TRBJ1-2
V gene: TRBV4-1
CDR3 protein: ASSLRPGQLYGYT

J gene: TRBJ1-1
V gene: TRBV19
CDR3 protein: ASSDRRFAEAF

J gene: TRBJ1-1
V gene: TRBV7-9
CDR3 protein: ASSLGVHRGTEAF

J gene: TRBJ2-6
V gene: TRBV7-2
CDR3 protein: ASSSSGAGANVLT

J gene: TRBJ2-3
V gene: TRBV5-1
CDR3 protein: ASMRTSGRGNTQY

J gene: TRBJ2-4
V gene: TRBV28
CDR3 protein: ASSLLTGLAKNIQY

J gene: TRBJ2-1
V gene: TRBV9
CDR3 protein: ASSEEGALYNEQF

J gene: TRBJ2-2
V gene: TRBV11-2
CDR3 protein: ASSLGGRTNTGELF

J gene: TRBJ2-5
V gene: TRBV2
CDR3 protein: ASKGQTETQY

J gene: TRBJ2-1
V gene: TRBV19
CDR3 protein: ASSTSGGQDEQF

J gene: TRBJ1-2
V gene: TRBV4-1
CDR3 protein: ASSLYRQGLPTNYGYT

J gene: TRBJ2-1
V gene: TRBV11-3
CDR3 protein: ASSRQGRHGKYNEQF

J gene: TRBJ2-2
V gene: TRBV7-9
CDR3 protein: ASSFGLAGISGELF

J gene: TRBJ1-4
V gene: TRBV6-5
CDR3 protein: ASSYSNREEKLF

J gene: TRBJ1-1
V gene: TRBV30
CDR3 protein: AWTVLGQGNTEAF

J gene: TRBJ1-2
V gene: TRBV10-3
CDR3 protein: AISESGTGGSYGYT

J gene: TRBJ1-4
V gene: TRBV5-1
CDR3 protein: ASSPDRVGRTNEKLF

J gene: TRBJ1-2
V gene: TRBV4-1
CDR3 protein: ASSRQGARPNYGYT

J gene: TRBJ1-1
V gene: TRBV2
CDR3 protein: ASSVQGNTEAF

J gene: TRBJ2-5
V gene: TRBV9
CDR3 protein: ASSVAGTGGGETQY

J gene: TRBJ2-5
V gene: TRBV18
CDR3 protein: ASSLDIQETQY

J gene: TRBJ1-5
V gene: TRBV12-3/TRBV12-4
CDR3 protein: ASSNRGQPQH

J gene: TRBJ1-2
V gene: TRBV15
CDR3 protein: ATSREMETANYGYT

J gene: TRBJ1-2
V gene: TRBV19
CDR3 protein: ASSLEWSVYGYT

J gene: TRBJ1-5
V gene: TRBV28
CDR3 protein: ASSESGQPQH

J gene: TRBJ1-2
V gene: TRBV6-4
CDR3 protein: ASSDTLPNRVGYT

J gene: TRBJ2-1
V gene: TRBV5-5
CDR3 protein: ASSFRDRGYNEQF

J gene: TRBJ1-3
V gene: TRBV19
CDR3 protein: ASSINSGNTIY

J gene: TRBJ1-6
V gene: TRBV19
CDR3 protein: ASSTRDNQSPLH

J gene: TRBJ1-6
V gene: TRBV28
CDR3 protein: ASSLWRGTVNSPLH

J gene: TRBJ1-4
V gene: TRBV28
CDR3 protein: ASSSGQGNNEKLF

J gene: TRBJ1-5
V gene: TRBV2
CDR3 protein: ASRNRGGDQPQH

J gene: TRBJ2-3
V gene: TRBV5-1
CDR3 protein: ASSAAGTDTQY

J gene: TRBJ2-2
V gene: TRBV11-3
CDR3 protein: ASSPLATGELF

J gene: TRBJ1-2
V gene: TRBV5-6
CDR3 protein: ASSPPILGTGNYGYT

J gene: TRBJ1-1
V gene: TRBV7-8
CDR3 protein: ASSLTTPEAF

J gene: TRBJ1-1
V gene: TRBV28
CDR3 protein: ASMGGVTEAF

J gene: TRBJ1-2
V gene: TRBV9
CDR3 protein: ASSLRGGGGYT

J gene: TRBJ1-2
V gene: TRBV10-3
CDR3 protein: AISERGLPDHYGYT

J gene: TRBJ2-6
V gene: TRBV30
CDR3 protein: AGHQGSGANVLT

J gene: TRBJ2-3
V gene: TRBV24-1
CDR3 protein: ATSGFTGGPSAFPDTQY

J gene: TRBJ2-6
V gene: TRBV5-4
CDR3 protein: ASSPSPALGANVLT

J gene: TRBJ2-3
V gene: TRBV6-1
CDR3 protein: ASSESQGATDTQY

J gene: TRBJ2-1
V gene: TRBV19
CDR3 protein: ASSIRRGRSYNEQF